This TCR beta chain was documented in a study of T cells after posttransplantation cyclophosphamide. The study, taken as a whole, reports: Recipient CMV seropositivity and CMV reactivation strongly tracked TRB clonality. Tissue-infiltrating T cells from skin or gut overlapped little with blood T cells.

TCRdb's table, derived via immunoSEQ multiplex PCR, lists solely in-frame clones and lacks some. Of around 10,000 clones in the sample, more than 75% were seen once. Controls had myeloablative marrow grafts with methotrexate and calcineurin inhibitor, sampled at 1 year. This clone is medium-sized by share. Its target is unknown. Germline-derived CDR1 and CDR2 are MNHEY and SMNVEV (reference sequence). The V end lost 5 bases, the J end lost 3 bases, and 13 bases lay between the germline ends. This CDR3 is 14 amino acids long. The origin of this receptor is a young adult male patient who received an allogeneic stem cell transplant from an unrelated donor, was CMV-positive, and had no GVHD. Some T cells may have come from the graft donor. Sequenced material: PBMCs, taken after an allogeneic stem cell transplant with a calcineurin inhibitor and methotrexate. This chain joins TRBV27 and TRBJ1-1; D perhaps matches TRBD1 (6 bases). CDR3 loop: CASSIQGRDTEAFF. In DNA form, the CDR3 reads TGTGCCAGCAGTATACAGGGAAGGGACACTGAAGCTTTCTTT.